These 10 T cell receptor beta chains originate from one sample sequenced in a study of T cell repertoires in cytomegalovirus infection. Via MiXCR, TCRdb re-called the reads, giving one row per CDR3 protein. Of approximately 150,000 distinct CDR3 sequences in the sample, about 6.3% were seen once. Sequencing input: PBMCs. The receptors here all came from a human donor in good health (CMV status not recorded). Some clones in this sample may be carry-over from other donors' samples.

The DNA of the CDR3 is TGTGCCAGCTCACCTGTTGGCGCTGAAGCTTTCTTT. Translation gives CASSPVGAEAFF. The chain employs TRBV18 and TRBJ1-1; D ambiguous. V lost 3 bases and J lost 6, with 8 bases in between. The V gene's germline CDR1 is KGHSH and CDR2 LQKENI. The CDR3 is 12 amino acids.

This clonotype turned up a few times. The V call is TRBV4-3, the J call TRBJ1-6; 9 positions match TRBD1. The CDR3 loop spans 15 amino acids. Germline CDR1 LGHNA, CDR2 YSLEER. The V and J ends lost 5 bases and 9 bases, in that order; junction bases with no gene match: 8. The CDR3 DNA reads TGCGCCAGCAGCTCACTGGACAGGGGAACTTCACCCCTCCACTTT. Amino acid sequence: CASSSLDRGTSPLHF.

The CDR3 bases are TGTGCCAGCAGTGAAAGTTGGGGGTATGGCTACACCTTC. It is translated as CASSESWGYGYTF. The genes are TRBV2 and TRBJ1-2; perhaps TRBD1 as D (5 bases). Per germline, CDR1 SNHLY and CDR2 FYNNEI. V lost 2 bases, J lost 5 bases, and 9 bases lay in between. CDR3 size: 13 residues.

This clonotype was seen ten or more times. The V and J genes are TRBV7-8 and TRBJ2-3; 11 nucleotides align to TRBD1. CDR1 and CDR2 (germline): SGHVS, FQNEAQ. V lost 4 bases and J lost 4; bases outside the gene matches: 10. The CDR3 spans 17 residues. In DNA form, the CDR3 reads TGTGCCAGCAGCTCGTGGGGACAGGGGGTAGAATCAGATACGCAGTATTTT. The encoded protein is CASSSWGQGVESDTQYF.

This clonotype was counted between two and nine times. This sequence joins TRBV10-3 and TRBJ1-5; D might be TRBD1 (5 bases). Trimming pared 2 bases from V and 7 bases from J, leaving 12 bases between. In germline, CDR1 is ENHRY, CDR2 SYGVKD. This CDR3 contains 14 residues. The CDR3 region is CAISEAGSAQPQHF. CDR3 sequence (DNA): TGTGCCATCAGTGAGGCAGGGAGTGCCCAGCCCCAGCATTTT.

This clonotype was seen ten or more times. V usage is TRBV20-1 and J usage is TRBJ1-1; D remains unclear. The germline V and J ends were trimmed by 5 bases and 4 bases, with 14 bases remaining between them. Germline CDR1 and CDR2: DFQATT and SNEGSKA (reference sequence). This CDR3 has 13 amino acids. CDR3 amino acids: CSAHLEQITEAFF. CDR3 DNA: TGCAGTGCTCACTTGGAACAAATCACTGAAGCTTTCTTT.

The CDR3 DNA sequence: TGTGCCACCAGCAGCCAGCATGATACCACAGATACGCAGTATTTT. Encoded protein: CATSSQHDTTDTQYF. This rearrangement joins TRBV15 to TRBJ2-3, with D hard to call. This CDR3 has 15 residues. Trimming cost V 3 bases and J 2 bases, with 12 bases left between them. The germline V gene has CDR1 LNHNV and CDR2 YYDKDF (reference sequence). The full variable domain, in which reference TRBV15 and TRBJ2-3 provide the parts outside the CDR3, is DAMVIQNPRYQVTQFGKPVTLSCSQTLNHNVMYWYQQKSSQAPKLLFHYYDKDFNNEADTPDNFQSRRPNTSFCFLDIRSPGLGDTAMYLCATSSQHDTTDTQYFGPGTRLTVL.

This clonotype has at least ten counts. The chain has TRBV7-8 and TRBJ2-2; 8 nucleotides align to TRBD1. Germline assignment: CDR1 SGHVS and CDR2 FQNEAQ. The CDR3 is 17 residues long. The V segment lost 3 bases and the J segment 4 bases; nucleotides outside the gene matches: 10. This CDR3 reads CASSLADREDTTGELFF. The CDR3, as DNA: TGTGCCAGCAGCTTGGCGGACAGGGAAGATACCACCGGGGAGCTGTTTTTT.

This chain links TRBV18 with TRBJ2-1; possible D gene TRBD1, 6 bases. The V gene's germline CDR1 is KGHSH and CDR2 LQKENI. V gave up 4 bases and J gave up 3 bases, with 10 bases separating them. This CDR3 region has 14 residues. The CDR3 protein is CASSQDRSYNEQFF. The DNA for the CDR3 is TGTGCCAGCTCACAGGACAGAAGCTACAATGAGCAGTTCTTC.

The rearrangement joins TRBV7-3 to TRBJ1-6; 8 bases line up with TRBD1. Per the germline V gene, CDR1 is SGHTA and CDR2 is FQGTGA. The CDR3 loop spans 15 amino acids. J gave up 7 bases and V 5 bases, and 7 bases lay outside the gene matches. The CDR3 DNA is TGTGCCAGCAGCCGCACCGGGACAGGCAATTCACCCCTCCACTTT. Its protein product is CASSRTGTGNSPLHF.